One sample yielded the 27 T cell receptor beta chains listed below, sequenced in a study of T cells in Graves' hyperthyroidism and ophthalmopathy. There were TCR beta CDR3 regions amplified from RNA transcripts. The HTBI primer set served for first-round RT-PCR of the TCR CDR3. Via MiXCR, TCRdb re-called the multiplex PCR reads, giving one row per CDR3 protein. The profile shows roughly 49,000 distinct CDR3 sequences, about 54% of them singletons. The specimen sequenced was peripheral blood or thyroid tissue (not recorded which). These receptors were collected from a young man with Graves' hyperthyroidism.

This clonotype showed up just once. One end of the junction varies from germline; a read error may be responsible. The genes are TRBV2 and TRBJ1-1, with unresolved D. Germline V lookup: CDR1 SNHLY, CDR2 FYNNEI. This CDR3 region has 11 residues. The CDR3 is CASSFLGSVIF. The CDR3 region has the DNA TGTGCCAGCAGTTTTCTGGGATCAGTCATCTTT.

The V call is TRBV7-2, the J call TRBJ1-2; 9 bases agree with TRBD1. Per the germline V gene, CDR1 is SGHTA and CDR2 is FQGNSA. The CDR3 has 14 amino acids. V dropped 1 base and J dropped 5; count of bases not matched to a gene: 2. CDR3 amino acids: CASSLEGQGYGYTF. The CDR3 DNA reads as TGTGCCAGCAGCTTAGAGGGACAGGGTTATGGCTACACCTTC.

The CDR3, as DNA: TGCAGTGGTGCCCACCAAGAGACCCAGTACTTC. As protein: CSGAHQETQYF. V and J are TRBV20-1 and TRBJ2-5, with D unresolved. The CDR3 runs to 11 residues. The V and J ends lost 7 bases and 0 bases respectively, with 6 bases between them. The V gene's germline CDR1 is DFQATT and CDR2 SNEGSKA (reference sequence).

V and J are TRBV14 and TRBJ2-5; 10 bases line up with TRBD2. The junction had 3 bases not matched to a gene; V was cut back by 2 bases and J by 6 bases. CDR1 SGHDN and CDR2 FVKESK come from the germline V gene. CDR3 length: 14 residues. CDR3 sequence reads: CASSQNSGGQTQYF. CDR3 DNA sequence: TGTGCCAGCAGCCAAAATAGCGGGGGGCAGACCCAGTACTTC.

The chain links TRBV7-8 to TRBJ1-1; D not certain. CDR1 SGHVS and CDR2 FQNEAQ come from the germline V gene. This CDR3 spans 13 amino acids. With 5 bases removed from V and 0 bases from J, the gap between germline ends came to 7 bases. The CDR3 protein is CASSRQMNTEAFF. The CDR3, as DNA: TGTGCCAGCAGCCGCCAGATGAACACTGAAGCTTTCTTT.

This clonotype has a count of ten or more. The chain recombines TRBV7-8 with TRBJ2-7; no firm D call. Per the germline V gene, CDR1 is SGHVS and CDR2 is FQNEAQ. This CDR3 has 14 amino acids. Trimming shortened V by 6 bases and J by 3 bases, and 15 bases separated the two germline ends. The CDR3: CASSFQYRYYEQYF. The CDR3 DNA is TGTGCCAGCAGTTTCCAATATCGGTACTACGAGCAGTACTTC.

This clonotype was seen once. One junction end does not reproduce the germline sequence, and a read error may be involved. The chain is built from TRBV10-2 and TRBJ1-1, with D hard to call. This CDR3 is built from 14 residues. Germline loops: CDR1 WSHSY, CDR2 SAAADI. The CDR3: CAGSDDEMNTEAFF. CDR3 sequence (DNA): TGCGCCGGCAGTGACGATGAGATGAACACTGAAGCTTTCTTT.

About this clonotype itself: This could be a read error, since a much larger clone is one nucleotide away. The CDR3 protein is CASLRGPSTEAFF. The CDR3 region has the DNA TGTGCCAGCCTCAGGGGGCCGAGCACTGAAGCTTTCTTT. The genes are TRBV28 and TRBJ1-1; 8 bases align to TRBD1. J gave up 4 bases and V 8 bases, and 6 bases lay outside the gene matches. Germline V gene sequence: CDR1 MDHEN, CDR2 SYDVKM. The CDR3 has 13 amino acids.

Remarks on this clonotype: The conserved final phenylalanine or tryptophan is absent from the CDR3, which likely points to a read error. The chain carries TRBV20-1 and TRBJ2-6; the D gene is possibly TRBD1 (5 bases). Germline CDR1 is DFQATT and CDR2 is SNEGSKA (reference sequence). The CDR3 is made up of 15 amino acids. The germline V and J ends were trimmed by 6 bases and 0 bases, with 12 bases remaining between them. The CDR3 DNA is TGCAGTGCGAGGACACCGGACTCTGGGGCCAACGTCCTGACTTCC. Translated, it gives CSARTPDSGANVLTS.

There are many counts of this clonotype. The rearrangement uses TRBV7-9 and TRBJ1-4; 8 nucleotides align to TRBD1. Trimming removed 3 bases from V and 5 bases from J; junction bases left unmatched: 8. The CDR3 has 16 amino acids. Per the germline V gene, CDR1 is SEHNR and CDR2 is FQNEAQ (reference sequence). The CDR3 loop is CASSFDLQGGNEKLFF. CDR3 in DNA: TGTGCCAGCAGCTTCGACTTACAGGGGGGGAATGAAAAACTGTTTTTT.

The CDR3 region has the DNA TGCAGTACTACGACGGCGTCAGGTCAAGAGACCCAGTACTTC. Its protein product is CSTTTASGQETQYF. The rearrangement links TRBV20-1 to TRBJ2-5; no clear D gene. Germline lookup yields CDR1 DFQATT and CDR2 SNEGSKA (reference sequence). The CDR3 runs to 14 residues. Trimming took off 8 bases at V and 2 bases at J, with 18 bases between the two ends.

CDR3 sequence: CASTSGRETQYF. The DNA of the CDR3 is TGTGCCAGCACTAGCGGGAGGGAGACCCAGTACTTC. The rearrangement links TRBV2 to TRBJ2-5, with TRBD2 matching 11 bases. Germline loops: CDR1 SNHLY, CDR2 FYNNEI. The CDR3 consists of 12 residues. J gave up 5 bases and V 7 bases, and 0 bases lay outside the gene matches.

The chain has TRBV5-5 and TRBJ2-7, with a tentative D call TRBD2 (6 bases). Trimming pared 3 bases from V and 5 bases from J, leaving 15 bases between. This CDR3 comprises 14 residues. Germline V CDR1 and CDR2: SGHKS, YYEKEE (reference sequence). DNA of the CDR3: TGTGCCAGCAGCTCCCCAGGCAAGCGGGACGAGCAGTACTTC. This encodes CASSSPGKRDEQYF. The full variable domain, its missing parts supplied by reference TRBV5-5 and TRBJ2-7, is DAGVTQSPTHLIKTRGQQVTLRCSPISGHKSVSWYQQVLGQGPQFIFQYYEKEERGRGNFPDRFSARQFPNYSSELNVNALLLGDSALYLCASSSPGKRDEQYFGPGTRLTVT.

This chain uses TRBV7-9 with TRBJ1-2; TRBD1 aligns across 9 bases. Germline CDR1 SEHNR, CDR2 FQNEAQ (reference sequence). V dropped 6 bases and J dropped 14; count of bases not matched to a gene: 10. The CDR3 covers 12 residues. The CDR3, as DNA: TGTGCCAGCAGTTTTTGGGACAGGGTCGAGACCTTC. Protein: CASSFWDRVETF. The variable domain in full, with the rest retrieved from reference TRBV7-9 and TRBJ1-2, is DTGVSQNPRHKITKRGQNVTFRCDPISEHNRLYWYRQTLGQGPEFLTYFQNEAQLEKSRLLSDRFSAERPKGSFSTLEIQRTEQGDSAMYLCASSFWDRVETFGSGTRLTVV.

This clonotype appeared many times. The chain carries TRBV7-2 and TRBJ1-1; D uncertain. Trimming left V 4 bases short and J 4 bases short, with 7 bases between. CDR1 is SGHTA and CDR2 is FQGNSA in the germline V gene. The length of the CDR3 is 12 residues. Here the CDR3 reads CASSSIVTEAFF. CDR3 nucleotide sequence: TGTGCCAGCAGCTCGATCGTCACTGAAGCTTTCTTT.

In this sample, this clonotype turned up many times. The chain recombines TRBV5-4 with TRBJ1-2, with a possible D match to TRBD1 (5 bases). Germline loops: CDR1 SGHNT, CDR2 YYREEE (reference sequence). This CDR3 region has 13 residues. With 6 bases removed from V and 7 bases from J, the gap between germline ends came to 16 bases. The DNA of the CDR3 is TGTGCCAGCACACGGGGGGGGTTTAGTGGCTACACCTTC. This codes for CASTRGGFSGYTF.

This clonotype has at least ten counts. The chain combines TRBV19 with TRBJ1-4, with TRBD1 identical over 7 bases. V lost 9 bases, J lost 8 bases, and 12 bases stayed unmatched. The CDR3 is 14 residues long. CDR1 and CDR2 from the germline V gene are LNHDA and SQIVND (reference sequence). As DNA, the CDR3 is TGTGCCAGCCGAGGGGGCGCTTGGGGCGAAAAACTGTTTTTT. Protein product: CASRGGAWGEKLFF.

This clonotype was counted many times. The V call is TRBV19, the J call TRBJ2-7; 9 nucleotides match TRBD2. There are 13 residues in the CDR3. V shed 8 bases and J 0 bases; nucleotides not matched to a gene: 2. Germline CDR1 and CDR2: LNHDA and SQIVND (reference sequence). In nucleotides, the CDR3 is TGTGCCAGTGGTAGCGGGGGCTCCTACGAGCAGTACTTC. Translation gives CASGSGGSYEQYF.

The V gene is TRBV20-1, the J gene TRBJ2-7; 7 bases are a match to TRBD1. V lost 4 bases, J lost 6 bases, and 0 bases stayed unmatched. The CDR3 runs to 10 residues. The germline CDR1 and CDR2 sequences are DFQATT and SNEGSKA (reference sequence). The CDR3 loop is CSATGGEQYF. CDR3 bases: TGCAGTGCTACAGGGGGCGAGCAGTACTTC.

The gene calls are TRBV10-3 and TRBJ1-2; 7 nucleotides align to TRBD1. CDR1 is ENHRY, CDR2 SYGVKD, per germline. The CDR3 is 16 amino acids. The ends lost 6 bases at V and 8 bases at J; junction bases unmatched: 18. CDR3: CAISETPEGQLGGYTF. In DNA form, the CDR3 reads TGTGCCATCAGCGAGACTCCCGAGGGACAGCTCGGGGGCTACACCTTC.

V and J are TRBV7-2 and TRBJ2-5; D could derive from TRBD1 or TRBD2 (5 bases each). The CDR3 contains 14 residues. V was cut by 2 bases and J by 7 bases, with 14 bases left in between. Germline V lookup: CDR1 SGHTA, CDR2 FQGNSA. The CDR3 nucleotides are TGTGCCAGCAGCTTATTTGCGGGCCAGGGGACCCAGTACTTC. It encodes CASSLFAGQGTQYF.

The chain is built from TRBV2 and TRBJ2-5; TRBD2 matches 12 bases. The germline gives CDR1 SNHLY, CDR2 FYNNEI. The length of the CDR3 is 14 residues. V lost 8 bases, J lost 4 bases, and 5 bases stayed unmatched. CDR3 in amino acids: CASGLAGFGETQYF. Here the CDR3 DNA reads TGTGCCAGCGGACTAGCGGGATTTGGAGAGACCCAGTACTTC.

This clonotype was picked up many times. V usage is TRBV4-3 and J usage is TRBJ2-2; D gene uncertain. This CDR3 spans 16 amino acids. The V and J ends lost 6 bases and 1 base respectively, with 15 bases between them. From germline, CDR1 is LGHNA and CDR2 YSLEER. CDR3 sequence: CASRHSPAQNTGELFF. Here the CDR3 DNA reads TGCGCCAGCAGGCACTCCCCGGCACAGAACACCGGGGAGCTGTTTTTT.

This clonotype was seen repeatedly, ten times or more. This rearrangement joins TRBV27 to TRBJ1-2; D not certain. Trimming took off 5 bases at V and 4 bases at J, with 14 bases between the two ends. CDR1 MNHEY and CDR2 SMNVEV come from the germline V gene (reference sequence). CDR3 size: 14 residues. The DNA of the CDR3 is TGTGCCAGCAGTGCAACCGGGAGACTCTATGGCTACACCTTC. This encodes CASSATGRLYGYTF.

The rearrangement uses TRBV7-2 and TRBJ1-6; D unresolved. Trimming took 3 bases from V and 15 from J, leaving 15 bases between them. The germline V gene encodes CDR1 SGHTA and CDR2 FQGNSA. CDR3 length: 13 amino acids. CDR3: CASSFSTGIVLHF. The CDR3 nucleotides read TGTGCCAGCAGCTTTTCTACCGGCATAGTCCTCCACTTT.

The chain combines TRBV20-1 with TRBJ1-6, with D maybe TRBD1 (6 bases). The CDR3 runs to 13 residues. Trimming removed 4 bases at V and 9 bases at J, with 13 bases between. CDR1 and CDR2 (germline): DFQATT, SNEGSKA (reference sequence). The CDR3 DNA is TGCAGTGCTACCTACAGGGCCAGTTCACCCCTCCACTTT. The encoded protein is CSATYRASSPLHF.

At least ten counts were recorded for this clonotype. The chain uses TRBV30 and TRBJ1-2; no clear D. The germline V gene has CDR1 GTSNPN and CDR2 SVGIG (reference sequence). Deletions cut 3 bases from V and 10 bases from J, with 15 bases between. The CDR3 runs to 12 residues. This CDR3 reads CAWSPGPMIYTF. CDR3 DNA: TGTGCCTGGAGCCCCGGCCCAATGATCTACACCTTC.